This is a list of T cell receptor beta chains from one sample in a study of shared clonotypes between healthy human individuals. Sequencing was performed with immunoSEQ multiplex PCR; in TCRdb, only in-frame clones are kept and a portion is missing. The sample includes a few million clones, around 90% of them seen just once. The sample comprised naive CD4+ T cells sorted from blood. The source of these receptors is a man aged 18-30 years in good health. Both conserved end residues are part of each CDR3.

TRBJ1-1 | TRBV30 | CAWSPGQGNTEAFF
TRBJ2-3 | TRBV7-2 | CASSLLGPLGSTDTQYF
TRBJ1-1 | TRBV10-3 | CAISRWTAEEAFF
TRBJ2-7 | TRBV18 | CASSFGTPASYEQYF
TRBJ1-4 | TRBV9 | CASSVEGQGNEKLFF
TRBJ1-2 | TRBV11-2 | CASSLGAQPSFHYGYTF
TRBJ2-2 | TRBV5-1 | CASSSYLGGELFF
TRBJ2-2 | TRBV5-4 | CASSLDRGRTGELFF
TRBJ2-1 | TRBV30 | CAFLDRSSYNEQFF
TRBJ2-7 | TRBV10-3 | CAISERASSYEQYF
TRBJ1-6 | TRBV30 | CAWKQGVFDNSPLHF
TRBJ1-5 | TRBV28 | CASQVIYSNQPQHF
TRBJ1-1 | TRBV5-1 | CASSLLGRNTEAFF
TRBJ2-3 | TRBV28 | CASSLRLHTDTQYF
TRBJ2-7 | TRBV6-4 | CASSGRVDRGTSGAYEQYF
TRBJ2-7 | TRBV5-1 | CAGQGGTYEQYF
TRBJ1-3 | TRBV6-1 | CASSEGSQGNTIYF
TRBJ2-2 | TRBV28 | CASSSHRGPSGELFF
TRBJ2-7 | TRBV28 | CASSLRQGTYEQYF
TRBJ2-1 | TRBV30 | CAWTGGSGRSSEQFF
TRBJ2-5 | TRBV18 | CASSPGAVQETQYF
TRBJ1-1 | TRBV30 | CAWSRTVNTEAFF
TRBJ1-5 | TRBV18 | CASSPPGLNSNQPQHF
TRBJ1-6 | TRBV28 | CASRSIQGSPLHF
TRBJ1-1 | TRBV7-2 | CASTGIVGATEAFF
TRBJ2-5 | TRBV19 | CATTAGGSGTQYF
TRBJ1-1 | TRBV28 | CASRNRQGGRETEAFF
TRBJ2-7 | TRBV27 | CASMYPSGSYEQYF
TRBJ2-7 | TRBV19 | CASSNGLSTDEQYF
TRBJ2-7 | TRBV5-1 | CASSLAEAGAYEQYF
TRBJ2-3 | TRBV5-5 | CASSFSGADTDTQYF
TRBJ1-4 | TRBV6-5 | CASSYSTGATNEKLFF
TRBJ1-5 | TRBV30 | CAWSEGKGNQPQHF
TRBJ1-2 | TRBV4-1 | CASSQEGQGGGGYTF
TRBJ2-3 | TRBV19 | CASRSAGGPRDTQYF
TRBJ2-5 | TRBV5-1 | CASSLRGYQETQYF
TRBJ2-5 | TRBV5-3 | CARSFSASGGAGETQYF
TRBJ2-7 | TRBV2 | CASELAGLSYEQYF
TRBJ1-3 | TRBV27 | CASSMLQGKRNTIYF
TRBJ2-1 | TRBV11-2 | CASSPWGIISYNEQFF
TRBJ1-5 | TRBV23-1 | CASSQSDRGQGANQPQHF
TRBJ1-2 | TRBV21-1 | CASPRTPNYGYTF
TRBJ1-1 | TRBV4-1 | CASSQPPRNTEAFF
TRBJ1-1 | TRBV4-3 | CASSQEPGTNTEAFF
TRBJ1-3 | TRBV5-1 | CASSQDRAGNTIYF
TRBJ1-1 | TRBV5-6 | CASSFSGTGYTEAFF
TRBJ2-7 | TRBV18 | CASSPPKGGSSYEQYF
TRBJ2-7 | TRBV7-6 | CASAKGQGVYEQYF
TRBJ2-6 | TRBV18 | CASSPRDIISGANVLTF
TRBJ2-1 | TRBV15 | CATSTSGTDSWDYNEQFF
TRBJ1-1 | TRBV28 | CASGQGVTEAFF
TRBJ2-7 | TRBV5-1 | CASSSGQSMGYYEQYF
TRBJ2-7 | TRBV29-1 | CSVGLAGASYEQYF
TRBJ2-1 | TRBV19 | CASSMLELAGDNEQFF
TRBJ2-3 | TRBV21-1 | CASRRQSTDTQYF
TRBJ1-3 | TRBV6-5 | CASSPQGEGNTIYF
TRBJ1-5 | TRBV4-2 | CASSQGLDQPQHF